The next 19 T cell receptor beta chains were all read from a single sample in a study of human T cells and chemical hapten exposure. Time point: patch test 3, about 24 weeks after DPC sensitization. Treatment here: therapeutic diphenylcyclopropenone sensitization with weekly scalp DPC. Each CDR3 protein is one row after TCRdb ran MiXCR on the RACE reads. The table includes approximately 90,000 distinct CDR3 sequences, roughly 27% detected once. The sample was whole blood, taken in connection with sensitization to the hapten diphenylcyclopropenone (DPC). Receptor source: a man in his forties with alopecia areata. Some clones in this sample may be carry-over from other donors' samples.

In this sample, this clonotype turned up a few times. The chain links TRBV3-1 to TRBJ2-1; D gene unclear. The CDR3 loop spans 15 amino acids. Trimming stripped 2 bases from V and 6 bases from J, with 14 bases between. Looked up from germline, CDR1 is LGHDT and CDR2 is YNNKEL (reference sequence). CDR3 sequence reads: CASSQKAAWGNEQFF. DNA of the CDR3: TGTGCCAGCAGCCAAAAAGCAGCCTGGGGCAATGAGCAGTTCTTC.

The CDR3 region has the DNA TGTGCCAGCAGCACCGCTAGCGGGAGAGGCACCGGGGAGCTGTTTTTT. Translating it yields CASSTASGRGTGELFF. This chain connects TRBV12-3 or TRBV12-4 to TRBJ2-2; 10 bases are a match to TRBD2. The CDR3 totals 16 residues. After removal of 6 bases from V and 4 bases from J, the junction contained 8 bases not matched to a gene.

The CDR3 reads CASSQDFRGPLREQYF. The DNA of the CDR3 is TGTGCCAGCAGCCAAGACTTTAGGGGCCCATTGAGGGAGCAGTACTTC. The genes are TRBV3-1 and TRBJ2-7, with D possibly matching TRBD1 (5 bases). The V and J ends lost 0 bases and 7 bases respectively, with 19 bases between them. This CDR3 is built from 16 residues. Germline CDR1 LGHDT, CDR2 YNNKEL (reference sequence).

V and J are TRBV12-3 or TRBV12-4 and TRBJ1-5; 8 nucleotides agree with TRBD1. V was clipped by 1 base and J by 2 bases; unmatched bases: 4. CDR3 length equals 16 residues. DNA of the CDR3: TGTGCCAGCAGTTTAGGGACAGGGAGCCGCAATCAGCCCCAGCATTTT. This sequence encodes CASSLGTGSRNQPQHF.

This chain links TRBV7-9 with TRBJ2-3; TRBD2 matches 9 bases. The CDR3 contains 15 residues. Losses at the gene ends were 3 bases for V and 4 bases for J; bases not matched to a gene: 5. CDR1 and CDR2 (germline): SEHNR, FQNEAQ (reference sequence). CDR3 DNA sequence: TGTGCCAGCAGCTTTTTAGCGGGAGTGGCAGATACGCAGTATTTT. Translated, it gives CASSFLAGVADTQYF.

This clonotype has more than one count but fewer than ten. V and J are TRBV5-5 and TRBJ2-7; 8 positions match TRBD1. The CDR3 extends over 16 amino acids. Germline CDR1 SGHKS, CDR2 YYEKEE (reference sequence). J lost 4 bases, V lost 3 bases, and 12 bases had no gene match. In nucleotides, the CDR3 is TGTGCCAGCAGCTCAGAAGCTCCAGGGGGCTGGTACGAGCAGTACTTC. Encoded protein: CASSSEAPGGWYEQYF.

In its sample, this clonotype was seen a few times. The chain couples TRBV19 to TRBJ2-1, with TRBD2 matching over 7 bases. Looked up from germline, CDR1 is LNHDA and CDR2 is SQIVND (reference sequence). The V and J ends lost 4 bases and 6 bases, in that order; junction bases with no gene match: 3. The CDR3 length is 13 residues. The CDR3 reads CASSSGRGNEQFF. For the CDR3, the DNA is TGTGCCAGTAGTAGCGGGAGAGGCAATGAGCAGTTCTTC.

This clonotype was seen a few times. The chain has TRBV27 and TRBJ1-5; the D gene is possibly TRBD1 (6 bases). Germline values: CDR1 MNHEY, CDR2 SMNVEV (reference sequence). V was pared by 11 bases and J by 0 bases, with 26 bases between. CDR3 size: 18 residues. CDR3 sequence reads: CAALRSGHKYYSNQPQHF. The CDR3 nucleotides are TGTGCCGCACTCCGGTCGGGACATAAGTATTATAGCAATCAGCCCCAGCATTTT.

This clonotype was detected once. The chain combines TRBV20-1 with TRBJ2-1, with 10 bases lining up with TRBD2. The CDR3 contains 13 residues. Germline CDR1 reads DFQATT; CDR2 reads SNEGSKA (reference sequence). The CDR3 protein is CGPLAGGSHEQFF. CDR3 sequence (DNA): TGCGGCCCATTAGCGGGAGGAAGCCATGAGCAGTTCTTC.

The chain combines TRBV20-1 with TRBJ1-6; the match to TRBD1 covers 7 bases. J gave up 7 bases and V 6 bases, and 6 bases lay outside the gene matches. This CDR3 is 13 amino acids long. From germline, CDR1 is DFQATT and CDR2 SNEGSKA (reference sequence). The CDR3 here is CSARQGCNSPLHF. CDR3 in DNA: TGCAGTGCCAGACAGGGTTGCAATTCACCCCTCCACTTT.

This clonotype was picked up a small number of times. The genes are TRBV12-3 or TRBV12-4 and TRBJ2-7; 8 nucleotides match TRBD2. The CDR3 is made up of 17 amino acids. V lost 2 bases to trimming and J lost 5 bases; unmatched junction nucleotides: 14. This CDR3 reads CASSLSMSGTSVNEQYF. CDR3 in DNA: TGTGCCAGCAGTTTATCGATGTCCGGGACTAGTGTAAACGAGCAGTACTTC.

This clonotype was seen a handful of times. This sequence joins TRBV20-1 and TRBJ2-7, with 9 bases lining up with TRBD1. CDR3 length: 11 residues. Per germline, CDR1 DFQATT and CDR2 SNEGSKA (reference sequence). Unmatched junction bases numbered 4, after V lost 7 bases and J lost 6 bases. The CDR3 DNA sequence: TGCAGTGGGGGGACAGGGAGCGAGCAGTACTTC. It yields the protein CSGGTGSEQYF.

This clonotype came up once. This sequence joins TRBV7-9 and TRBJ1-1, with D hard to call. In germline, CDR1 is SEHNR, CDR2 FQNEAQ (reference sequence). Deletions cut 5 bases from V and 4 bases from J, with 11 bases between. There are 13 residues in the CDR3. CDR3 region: CASSETSGTEAFF. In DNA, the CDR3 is TGTGCCAGCAGCGAGACCTCCGGCACTGAAGCTTTCTTT.

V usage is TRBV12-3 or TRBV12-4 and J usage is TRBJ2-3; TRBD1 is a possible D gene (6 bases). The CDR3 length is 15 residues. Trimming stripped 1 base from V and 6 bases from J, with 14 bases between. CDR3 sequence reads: CASSLGQVFRDTQYF. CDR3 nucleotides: TGTGCCAGCAGTTTAGGACAGGTTTTTAGGGATACGCAGTATTTT.

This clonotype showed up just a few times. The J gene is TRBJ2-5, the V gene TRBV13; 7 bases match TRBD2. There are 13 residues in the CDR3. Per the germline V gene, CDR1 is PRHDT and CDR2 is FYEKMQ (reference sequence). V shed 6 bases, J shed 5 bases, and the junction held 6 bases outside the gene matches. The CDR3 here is CASRGGRGETQYF. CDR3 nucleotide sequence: TGTGCCAGCAGGGGCGGGAGAGGTGAGACCCAGTACTTC.

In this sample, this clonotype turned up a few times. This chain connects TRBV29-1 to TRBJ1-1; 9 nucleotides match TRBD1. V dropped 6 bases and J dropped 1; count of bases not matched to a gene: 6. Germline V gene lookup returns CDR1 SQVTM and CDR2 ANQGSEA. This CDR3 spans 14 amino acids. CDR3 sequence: CSVADRGRNTEAFF. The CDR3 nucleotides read TGCAGCGTAGCCGACAGGGGGAGGAACACTGAAGCTTTCTTT.

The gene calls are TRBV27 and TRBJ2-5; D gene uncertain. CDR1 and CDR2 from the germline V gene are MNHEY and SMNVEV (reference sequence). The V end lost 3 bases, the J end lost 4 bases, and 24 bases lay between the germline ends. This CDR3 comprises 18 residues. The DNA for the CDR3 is TGTGCCAGCAGTTTGATAGAACCAGGACCCTCCATTCGAGAGACCCAGTACTTC. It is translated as CASSLIEPGPSIRETQYF.

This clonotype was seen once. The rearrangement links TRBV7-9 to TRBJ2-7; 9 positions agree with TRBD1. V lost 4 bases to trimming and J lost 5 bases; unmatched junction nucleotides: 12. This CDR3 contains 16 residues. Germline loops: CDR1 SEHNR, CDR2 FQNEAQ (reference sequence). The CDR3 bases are TGTGCCAGCAGCTCGGGGACCGGGACAGGGCAACACGAGCAGTACTTC. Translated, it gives CASSSGTGTGQHEQYF.

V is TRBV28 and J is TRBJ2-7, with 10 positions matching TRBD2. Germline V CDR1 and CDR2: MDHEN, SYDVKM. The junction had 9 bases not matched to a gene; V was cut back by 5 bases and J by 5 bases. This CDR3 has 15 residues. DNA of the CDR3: TGTGCCAGCAGTGCTCACCTAGCGGGAGCCCACGAGCAGTACTTC. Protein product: CASSAHLAGAHEQYF.